The 31 T cell receptor beta chains below were found in one sample sequenced in a study of T cells in Graves' hyperthyroidism and ophthalmopathy. TCR beta CDR3 regions were amplified from RNA. HTBI primers were used for first-round RT-PCR of the TCR CDR3. TCRdb re-derived calls from the multiplex PCR reads in MiXCR, one entry per CDR3 protein. The data show 340,000 or so distinct CDR3 sequences, with around 20% seen just once and about 50% held by the top ten. Sequenced sample: blood. The receptors were sampled from a woman aged 50 to 60 with Graves' hyperthyroidism.

The gene calls are TRBV5-6 and TRBJ2-7, with D perhaps TRBD1 (6 bases). Trimming removed 1 base from V and 2 bases from J, with 13 bases in between. Germline assignment: CDR1 SGHDT and CDR2 YYEEEE. The CDR3 sequence is 15 residues long. The CDR3 DNA is TGTGCCAGCAGCTTGACCCAGGGGAGTCCCTACGAGCAGTACTTC. This gives the protein CASSLTQGSPYEQYF.

This clonotype was counted many times. This chain connects TRBV11-2 to TRBJ2-5; TRBD2 agrees at 12 bases. The CDR3 is 15 amino acids. Per the germline V gene, CDR1 is SGHAT and CDR2 is FQNNGV. The junction had 5 bases not matched to a gene; V was cut back by 4 bases and J by 5 bases. The CDR3 DNA reads as TGTGCCAGCAGCTCTAGCGGGAGGGCTGGGGAGACCCAGTACTTC. Translating it yields CASSSSGRAGETQYF.

The rearrangement joins TRBV14 to TRBJ2-6; a weak D match, TRBD1 (6 bases). Trimming shortened V by 4 bases and J by 2 bases, and 15 bases separated the two germline ends. CDR1 is SGHDN, CDR2 FVKESK, per germline. This CDR3 contains 17 residues. Here the CDR3 reads CASSPEPRQAGANVLTF. The CDR3 DNA reads as TGTGCCAGCAGCCCCGAGCCGAGACAGGCTGGGGCCAACGTCCTGACTTTC.

With respect to this clonotype: A much more abundant neighbour one base away suggests this may be a read error. The chain recombines TRBV6-1 with TRBJ1-1; D gene uncertain. The V gene's germline CDR1 is MNHNS and CDR2 SASEGT. The CDR3 length is 13 residues. The CDR3 reads CASSKQGRSEALF. The CDR3 bases are TGTGCCAGCAGTAAACAAGGCCGGAGTGAAGCTCTCTTT.

The V call is TRBV27, the J call TRBJ2-1, with TRBD1 matching over 7 bases. Germline CDR1 and CDR2: MNHEY and SMNVEV (reference sequence). The CDR3 contains 19 residues. With V trimmed by 1 base and J by 4 bases, 16 bases remained unmatched. The chain's CDR3 is CASSLFATGLKKAYNEQFF. In DNA form, the CDR3 reads TGTGCCAGCAGTTTATTTGCGACAGGGCTTAAGAAGGCTTACAATGAGCAGTTCTTC.

This clonotype was observed at least ten times. This chain joins TRBV11-2 and TRBJ2-6, with unresolved D. Germline CDR1 is SGHAT and CDR2 is FQNNGV. V lost 0 bases to trimming and J lost 0 bases, with 3 bases between them. The CDR3 is made up of 15 amino acids. The CDR3 nucleotides read TGTGCCAGCAGCTTAGAAAGCTCTGGGGCCAACGTCCTGACTTTC. It yields the protein CASSLESSGANVLTF.

This clonotype occurred many times. The chain couples TRBV2 to TRBJ2-3, with TRBD2 identical over 13 bases. The J segment lost 6 bases and the V segment lost 6 bases, leaving 6 bases of the junction unmatched. The CDR3 runs 15 residues. Germline loops: CDR1 SNHLY, CDR2 FYNNEI. The CDR3 nucleotides are TGTGCCAGCAGGGCCGGGACTAGCGGGATTGATACGCAGTATTTT. Residues: CASRAGTSGIDTQYF.

This clonotype was counted at least ten times. This sequence joins TRBV3-1 and TRBJ1-2; TRBD1 might be the D (5 bases). Per germline, CDR1 LGHDT and CDR2 YNNKEL (reference sequence). The CDR3 has 13 residues. V shed 2 bases and J shed 6 bases, with 10 bases lying between them. CDR3 sequence: CASSQMAQDGYTF. The CDR3 DNA is TGTGCCAGCAGCCAAATGGCACAGGATGGCTACACCTTC. Combining the CDR3 with reference TRBV3-1 and TRBJ1-2 gives the whole variable domain DTAVSQTPKYLVTQMGNDKSIKCEQNLGHDTMYWYKQDSKKFLKIMFSYNNKELIINETVPNRFSPKSPDKAHLNLHINSLELGDSAVYFCASSQMAQDGYTFGSGTRLTVV.

In nucleotides, the CDR3 is TGTGCCAGCAGTTTTGGACAGGGCCATGGCTACACCTTC. Translated, it gives CASSFGQGHGYTF. The chain links TRBV28 to TRBJ1-2; the match to TRBD1 covers 8 bases. The ends lost 3 bases at V and 6 bases at J; junction bases unmatched: 3. The CDR3 has 13 amino acids. The germline CDR1 and CDR2 sequences are MDHEN and SYDVKM.

This clonotype was recorded many times. The chain uses TRBV6-2 or TRBV6-3 and TRBJ2-1, with a weak D call TRBD1 (6 bases). The CDR3 length is 15 residues. Germline loops: CDR1 MNHEY, CDR2 SVGEGT. V was trimmed by 2 bases and J by 2 bases, leaving 10 bases between them. CDR3 in DNA: TGTGCCAGCAGTTACAGGGGGTTGGCCTACAATGAGCAGTTCTTC. Its translation: CASSYRGLAYNEQFF.

This clonotype was recorded many times. This chain's CDR3 is CATSDPGQGTDTQYF. CDR3 nucleotides: TGTGCCACCAGTGATCCGGGACAGGGGACAGATACGCAGTATTTT. V usage is TRBV24-1 and J usage is TRBJ2-3; TRBD1 matches 10 bases. Losses at the gene ends were 3 bases for V and 3 bases for J; bases not matched to a gene: 2. Per germline, CDR1 KGHDR and CDR2 SFDVKD. The CDR3 consists of 15 residues.

This clonotype occurred a few times. The V gene is TRBV7-3, the J gene TRBJ2-2; tentatively, D is TRBD2 (6 bases). Trimming took off 0 bases at V and 0 bases at J, with 8 bases between the two ends. CDR3 length: 16 residues. Germline V CDR1 and CDR2: SGHTA, FQGTGA. The CDR3, as DNA: TGTGCCAGCAGCTTAACTCCTAGCGCGAACACCGGGGAGCTGTTTTTT. Amino acids: CASSLTPSANTGELFF.

The CDR3 region has the DNA TGTGCCAGCAGCCACGGAAGTATATACACCGGGGAGCTGTTTTTT. This codes for CASSHGSIYTGELFF. The V and J genes are TRBV3-1 and TRBJ2-2; D not certain. V was cut by 3 bases and J by 3 bases, with 11 bases left in between. The CDR3 is made up of 15 amino acids. Germline V CDR1 and CDR2: LGHDT, YNNKEL (reference sequence).

At least ten counts were recorded for this clonotype. The rearrangement links TRBV3-1 to TRBJ2-1; D possibly corresponds to TRBD2 (6 bases). V was clipped by 5 bases and J by 6 bases, with 14 bases between them. The germline gives CDR1 LGHDT, CDR2 YNNKEL (reference sequence). This CDR3 has 14 amino acids. The CDR3 nucleotides are TGTGCCAGCAGCGTTCGAGTGGGGGGCAATGAGCAGTTCTTC. It specifies CASSVRVGGNEQFF.

This clonotype was detected only a few times. The chain uses TRBV5-1 and TRBJ1-2, with 8 bases that match TRBD1. Germline CDR1 and CDR2: SGHRS and YFSETQ. The CDR3 sequence is 14 residues long. With V trimmed by 5 bases and J by 3 bases, 6 bases remained unmatched. The DNA for the CDR3 is TGCGCCAGCAGAGGACAGGGCGGGGACTATGGCTACACCTTC. Translating gives CASRGQGGDYGYTF.

This clonotype was counted at least ten times. V and J are TRBV10-3 and TRBJ2-7; D remains unclear. Germline CDR1 ENHRY, CDR2 SYGVKD. The CDR3 covers 13 residues. The V end was cut by 4 bases, the J end by 2 bases, with 9 bases between. The CDR3 region has the DNA TGTGCCATCAGTGCTCTAGGTACCTACGAGCAGTACTTC. Amino acid sequence: CAISALGTYEQYF.

This clonotype was counted many times. V is TRBV28 and J is TRBJ2-4, with D perhaps TRBD2 (5 bases). CDR3 length equals 18 residues. CDR1 MDHEN and CDR2 SYDVKM come from the germline V gene. The V and J ends lost 6 bases and 3 bases respectively, with 24 bases between them. The CDR3 region is CASRRGLNLPLGKNIQYF. The CDR3 nucleotides read TGTGCCAGCAGAAGAGGACTGAATCTGCCCTTGGGCAAAAACATTCAGTACTTC.

The CDR3: CASPGLSTNTQYF. CDR3 DNA: TGTGCCAGTCCGGGACTTTCTACGAATACGCAGTATTTT. V and J are TRBV2 and TRBJ2-3; D is possibly TRBD2 (6 bases). Per germline, CDR1 SNHLY and CDR2 FYNNEI. V lost 9 bases, J lost 7 bases, and 17 bases lay in between. This CDR3 contains 13 residues.

This clonotype was detected many times. This chain connects TRBV27 to TRBJ1-2; TRBD1 matches at 9 bases. The CDR3 is 15 amino acids. With V trimmed by 3 bases and J by 5 bases, 7 bases remained unmatched. Germline loops: CDR1 MNHEY, CDR2 SMNVEV (reference sequence). Here the CDR3 reads CASSFTGGAGYGYTF. The CDR3 DNA sequence: TGTGCCAGCAGTTTCACAGGGGGCGCAGGGTATGGCTACACCTTC.

This clonotype has at least ten counts. The V call is TRBV7-3, the J call TRBJ1-6; 9 bases fit TRBD1. The CDR3 length is 15 residues. Germline V gene lookup returns CDR1 SGHTA and CDR2 FQGTGA. V shed 4 bases, J shed 7 bases, and the junction held 5 bases outside the gene matches. This CDR3 is CASSSTGTGNSPLHF. Written as DNA, the CDR3 is TGTGCCAGCAGCTCTACTGGGACAGGGAATTCACCCCTCCACTTT.

The chain couples TRBV20-1 to TRBJ2-7, with D maybe TRBD1 (6 bases). Germline CDR1 reads DFQATT; CDR2 reads SNEGSKA (reference sequence). V shed 3 bases and J shed 2 bases, with 8 bases lying between them. This CDR3 comprises 12 residues. The chain's CDR3 is CSASWTAYEQYF. The DNA for the CDR3 is TGCAGTGCTAGTTGGACAGCCTACGAGCAGTACTTC.

This clonotype was observed many times. V is TRBV5-1 and J is TRBJ1-4; D ambiguous. Germline V lookup: CDR1 SGHRS, CDR2 YFSETQ. V dropped 4 bases and J dropped 8 bases, with 15 bases sitting between them. The CDR3 totals 14 residues. Here the CDR3 DNA reads TGCGCCAGCAGCCCAAGGGAGGTTGGAGAAAAACTGTTTTTT. Amino acids: CASSPREVGEKLFF.

There are many counts of this clonotype. This chain links TRBV5-1 with TRBJ2-7, with D tentatively TRBD2 (5 bases). The CDR3 is made up of 13 amino acids. The ends were cut back, 4 bases at V and 6 bases at J, with 14 bases in the middle. Germline V CDR1 and CDR2: SGHRS, YFSETQ. CDR3 protein: CASSPLEFAEQYF. The CDR3, as DNA: TGCGCCAGCAGCCCACTAGAGTTCGCCGAGCAGTACTTC.

V usage is TRBV29-1 and J usage is TRBJ1-5, with 10 bases fitting TRBD1. Trimming at V came to 1 base and at J to 7 bases, leaving 22 bases not matched to a gene. The CDR3 is 20 residues long. Germline CDR1 SQVTM, CDR2 ANQGSEA. CDR3 region: CSVEVRGRRGQGTLRQPQHF. CDR3 DNA: TGCAGCGTTGAAGTTAGGGGAAGAAGGGGACAGGGGACTCTCAGACAGCCCCAGCATTTT.

Of note for this clonotype: A much larger clone differs by one base, so this may be a read error. Here the CDR3 DNA reads TGCGCCAGCAGCTCGACGAGGGATAGCACAGGTACGCAGTATTTT. This translates into CASSSTRDSTGTQYF. The genes are TRBV5-1 and TRBJ2-3; D might be TRBD1 or TRBD2, each matching 5 bases. Germline values: CDR1 SGHRS, CDR2 YFSETQ. The CDR3 contains 15 residues.

This clonotype was observed at least ten times. V gene TRBV20-1 combines with J gene TRBJ2-5, with 9 bases that match TRBD2. J was trimmed by 3 bases and V by 2 bases; bases with no gene match: 13. The CDR3 is made up of 17 amino acids. Germline V lookup: CDR1 DFQATT, CDR2 SNEGSKA (reference sequence). The CDR3 sequence: CSARSTSGVRGKETQYF. CDR3 nucleotides: TGCAGTGCTAGATCGACTAGCGGAGTTAGGGGAAAAGAGACCCAGTACTTC.

V usage is TRBV18 and J usage is TRBJ2-7; TRBD1 agrees at 7 bases. CDR1 is KGHSH and CDR2 is LQKENI in the germline V gene. Unmatched junction bases numbered 2, after V lost 0 bases and J lost 3 bases. The CDR3 totals 14 residues. The CDR3 loop is CASSPPRDSYEQYF. For the CDR3, the DNA is TGTGCCAGCTCACCACCTCGGGACAGCTACGAGCAGTACTTC.

This clonotype was observed a handful of times. Lacking the conserved final phenylalanine or tryptophan, this CDR3 likely reflects a read error. DNA for the CDR3: TGTGCCAGCAGCTTAGGGCAGGTGTACTCCGGACACTCCTACGAGCAGTACCTC. As protein: CASSLGQVYSGHSYEQYL. This chain connects TRBV11-3 to TRBJ2-7; maybe TRBD1 (5 bases). The CDR3 is 18 residues long. Trimming took 1 base from V and 0 from J, leaving 19 bases between them. Germline assignment: CDR1 SGHNT and CDR2 YENEEA.

This clonotype was seen many times. This rearrangement joins TRBV5-5 to TRBJ2-7, with 9 bases lining up with TRBD1. This CDR3 has 14 residues. CDR1 and CDR2 (germline): SGHKS, YYEKEE (reference sequence). The V and J ends lost 4 bases and 3 bases, in that order; junction bases with no gene match: 5. As DNA, the CDR3 is TGTGCCAGCAGCATCTGGGACAGGGACTACGAGCAGTACTTC. Amino acids: CASSIWDRDYEQYF.

This clonotype was seen a handful of times. The chain has TRBV4-1 and TRBJ2-1, with TRBD2 identical over 14 bases. Trimming cost V 2 bases and J 5 bases; bases outside gene matches: 14. The germline V gene encodes CDR1 MGHRA and CDR2 YSYEKL. This CDR3 is built from 20 residues. The CDR3 protein is CASSQFTPGTSGSRNNEQFF. The CDR3 coding sequence is TGCGCCAGCAGCCAATTTACCCCCGGGACTAGCGGGAGTAGGAACAATGAGCAGTTCTTC.

This clonotype has a count of ten or more. The V gene is TRBV20-1, the J gene TRBJ1-6; 7 bases line up with TRBD1. Germline V lookup: CDR1 DFQATT, CDR2 SNEGSKA (reference sequence). The CDR3 loop spans 14 amino acids. Unmatched junction bases numbered 9, after V lost 3 bases and J lost 10 bases. This CDR3 is CSASVSGTVSPLHF. CDR3 DNA sequence: TGCAGTGCTAGTGTATCCGGGACAGTCTCACCCCTCCACTTT.